Below, one T cell receptor beta chain is given with its context. The CDR3 has 13 residues. Germline CDR1 and CDR2: MDHEN and SYDVKM. This sample is part of a study of blood T cells in healthy people across ages. Primed by a sample-barcoded 5' primer and a J-beta primer mix, a second PCR proceeded for about 7 to 11 cycles. TCRdb itself ran the 5' RACE reads through MiXCR, one entry per CDR3 protein. The data hold 600,000 to 850,000 distinct CDR3 sequences, with about 25% observed a single time. A further study also used this sample, focusing on T cells of mothers and their children. That report adds: Unrelated pairs and related pairs have their TCR recombination output shaped similarly by thymic selection.

Sequenced sample: blood. The chain recombines TRBV28 with TRBJ2-5; a weak D match, TRBD2 (5 bases). Judging by the DNA end, TRBJ2-7 fits better; the J call may be wrong. This TCR was sampled from a boy aged 5-17 years in good health. The CDR3 loop is CASSGENPYEQYF. As DNA, the CDR3 is TGTGCCAGCAGTGGGGAGAACCCCTACGAGCAGTACTTC.